The sequence of this T cell receptor beta chain was determined in a study of neoadjuvant anti-PD-1 for oral cavity cancer. For the study at large: Around day 43, patients without progression received a fourth nivolumab dose before surgery.

Per the germline V gene, CDR1 is SGDLS and CDR2 is YYNGEE. The CDR3 consists of 14 residues. V lost 4 bases and J lost 2, with 7 bases in between. Libraries were prepared by immunoSEQ multiplex PCR; TCRdb keeps only in-frame clonotypes and omits some of them. The sample has some 14,000 clones; 66% are singletons. Stage II-IVA oral cavity squamous cell carcinoma was new and untreated by systemic or radiation therapy. This receptor was identified in a person aged 40 to 85 with oral cavity squamous cell carcinoma. The sample consisted of PBMCs, taken before nivolumab (anti-PD-1) treatment. J is TRBJ2-6 and V is TRBV9; D gene uncertain. The CDR3 loop reads CASSFGTGANVLTF. CDR3 in DNA: TGTGCCAGCAGCTTTGGTACTGGGGCCAACGTCCTGACTTTC.